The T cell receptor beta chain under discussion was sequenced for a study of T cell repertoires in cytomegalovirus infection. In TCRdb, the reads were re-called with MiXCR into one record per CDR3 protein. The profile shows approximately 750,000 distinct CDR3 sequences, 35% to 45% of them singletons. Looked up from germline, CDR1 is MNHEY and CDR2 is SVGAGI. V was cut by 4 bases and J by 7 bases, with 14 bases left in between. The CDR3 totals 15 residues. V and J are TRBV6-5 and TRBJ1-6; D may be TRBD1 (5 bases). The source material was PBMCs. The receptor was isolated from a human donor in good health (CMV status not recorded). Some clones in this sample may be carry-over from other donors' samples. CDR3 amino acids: CASSFRGDGNSPLHF. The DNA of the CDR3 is TGTGCCAGCAGTTTCAGAGGGGACGGGAATTCACCCCTCCACTTT.